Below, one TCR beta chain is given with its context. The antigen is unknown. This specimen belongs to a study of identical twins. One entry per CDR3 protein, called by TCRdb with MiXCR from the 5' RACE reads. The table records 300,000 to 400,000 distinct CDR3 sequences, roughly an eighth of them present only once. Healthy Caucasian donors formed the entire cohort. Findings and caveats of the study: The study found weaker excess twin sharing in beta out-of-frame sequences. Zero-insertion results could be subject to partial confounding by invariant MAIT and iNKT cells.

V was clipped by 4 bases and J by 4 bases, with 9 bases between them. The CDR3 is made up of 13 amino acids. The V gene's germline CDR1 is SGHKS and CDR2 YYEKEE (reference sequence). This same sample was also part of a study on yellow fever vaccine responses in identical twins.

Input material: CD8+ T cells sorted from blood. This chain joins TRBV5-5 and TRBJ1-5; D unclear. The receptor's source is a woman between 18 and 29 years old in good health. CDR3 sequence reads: CASSAVFNQPQHF. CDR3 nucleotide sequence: TGTGCCAGCAGCGCAGTGTTTAATCAGCCCCAGCATTTT.